This T cell receptor (beta chain) originates from a study of cytomegalovirus exposure and HLA in healthy donors listed by TCRdb under 2017. Regarding the study in general: In an earlier analysis of approximately 500 of the donors, 276 Gb of sequence data and 95 million to 130 million unique TCR beta sequences from 180 million or so T cells were reported. Approximately 300 gigabases of sequencing data and around 85 million unique TCR sequences made up an early release that covered several hundred HLA-typed donors. Among the roughly 400 genotyped donors, roughly 80% belonged to the genetic ancestry cluster associated with self-reported Caucasian donors. The study aimed to test whether signatures of past pathogen exposure could be identified by cataloging public T cell receptors. Using immunosequencing, the study profiled T cell repertoires from fewer than 700 subjects and related those repertoires to cytomegalovirus serostatus. A separate validation cohort of over 95 different subjects was used in addition to the roughly 620-subject first cohort. High-throughput TCR immunosequencing, statistical association of individual TCRs with disease status, and machine learning were combined to predict cytomegalovirus infection status. To study patterns of TCR occurrence, a later analysis re-analyzed previously published TCR beta repertoires from 600 to 750 donors and added high-resolution HLA genotyping. Rather than drawing on any new phenotypic data, the later analysis identified candidate immune exposures from TCR beta sequences and the way those sequences occurred across donors. To decide whether each TCR beta V gene segment behaved as functional or pseudogenic, an earlier analysis of several hundred of the donors relied on high-throughput TCR beta sequencing. Alongside the repertoire data, information on donor age, sex, ethnicity and CMV serostatus was compiled. Genome-wide SNP genotypes for about 60% of the 666 donors were used in a later genetic analysis, which treated that subset as a discovery cohort. All discovery cohort repertoires had been generated on a single sequencing platform. HLA typing included class I and class II loci at four-digit resolution. Typing coverage differed by locus: A, B, C, DRB1 and DQB1 were typed in about 620-640 donors, DQA1 in 522, DPA1 in approximately 610, and DPB1 in 450 to 490. Four to six DR-DQ haplotypes were handled as single units for association and clustering, since linkage in the cohort was strong. Across around 400 genotyped donors of the cohort, an average of roughly 230,000 unique TCR beta nucleotide sequences per donor were sequenced, and around 20% of those sequences were non-productive.

The cohort comprised under 700 healthy bone marrow donors. Cohort members were all nominally healthy when sampled, although unrecorded immune exposures were likely present. Of the approximately 700 cohort members, 289 had a positive CMV serostatus and just over 350 had a negative one, while no CMV serostatus was recorded for the donor. A peripheral blood sample was provided by each donor, and peripheral blood mononuclear cells were used for TCR beta sequencing. The Qiagen DNeasy Blood Extraction Kit was used to extract genomic DNA from the blood cell samples. The germline V gene yields SGDLS for CDR1 and YYNGEE for CDR2. V and J are truncated by 6 bases and 3 bases respectively, leaving an intervening sequence of 24 bases. The CDR3 covers 17 residues, taking in both the cysteine and the phenylalanine. Only the CDR3 DNA is retained, 51 bases long and in frame from the first base. What the work shows at the level of the full study, not this receptor alone: When HLA alleles, especially DR and DQ, strongly co-occurred, attributing TCR associations to individual alleles was difficult. A further reported finding was that TCR beta sequences accurately predicted the HLA-A and HLA-B alleles for most subjects in the first cohort. The authors suggested that the approach could potentially be extended to other disease states and immunological phenotypes. In a later analysis, several top co-occurrence clusters were reported to appear linked to parvovirus B19, influenza, CMV and Epstein-Barr virus. In this cohort, only TCR beta chains were sequenced, and detectable features were limited by the absence of alpha or paired-chain data. V-gene and J-gene trimming of TCR beta chains was associated with a missense DCLRE1C variant in a later genetic analysis, and the association was replicated in an independent cohort. In a later analysis, HLA-associated TCR beta chains showed more clonal expansion and lower generation probabilities than non-associated chains that were equally common. The study listed 164 TCR beta chains as associated with cytomegalovirus. While some public TCRs were present in many individuals, most TCR sequences turned up only very rarely across donors. Correlated functional status among segregating V segments might reflect linkage disequilibrium, but an unknown experimental factor could not be ruled out. Because HLA typing was missing for some donors at each locus, association tests included only the typed subset. In an earlier analysis of about 540 of the donors, most TCR beta V segments were observed in productive rearrangements about 87% or about 30% of the time, broadly matching IMGT annotations. A few of the identified cytomegalovirus-associated TCR beta chains were confirmed in vitro to be specific for cytomegalovirus antigens. The only immune exposure information available for the cohort was CMV serostatus. A cluster of highly shared sequence variants was judged likely to be a technical artifact of the sequencing pipeline. According to a later analysis, TCR association rates differed among HLA loci, with DRB1 alleles showing the most associated TCRs and HLA-C alleles showing the fewest. Most CMV-associated TCR beta chains appeared to be HLA-restricted in a later analysis, and the HLA associations seemed to be driven largely by CMV exposure. In a later analysis, around 15,000 TCR beta sequences were associated with specific HLA alleles at a false discovery rate of 0.05. Cytomegalovirus status was reported to be diagnosed by the classifier with high specificity and sensitivity in both the original and validation cohorts. The 87-base-pair reads could not distinguish some IMGT-functional V segments, including TRBV6-2 and TRBV6-3, so those segments were excluded. Because counts were too low, around 18 rarely observed V segments, including chromosome 9 orphons, were left out of the earlier analysis of about 500 of the donors. Roughly uniform sequencing depth across donors was assumed in presence/absence analyses, although this assumption may not hold. A later genetic analysis reported fewer N-insertions in productive TCRs among donors in an Asian-associated ancestry cluster than the roughly 650-donor mean.

Libraries were built with the immunoSEQ multiplex PCR assay. The multiplex PCR relied on a mix of 60 forward primers for TCR Vbeta segments and 13 reverse primers for TCR Jbeta segments. A multiplex PCR assay on genomic DNA amplified the CDR3 region of rearranged TCR beta genes. The Illumina HiSeq System was used to sequence the amplified TCR beta libraries as 87-base-pair reads. On the study's bioinformatics: A later analysis counted tens of millions of unique TCR beta chains across the 700 or so repertoires, and some 11 million of these chains were shared by at least two donors. To remove PCR and sequencing errors, raw reads were error-corrected and collapsed into unique sequences using a nearest-neighbor algorithm that merged closely related sequences. CDR3 sequences were aligned to IMGT reference sequences to assign V, D and J gene segments. For a sequence to be retained, at least a six-nucleotide match to both a V gene segment and a J gene segment was required. Rearrangements were called productive when the CDR3 lacked stop codons and stayed in frame with V and J; all others were non-productive. Following IMGT convention, CDR3 was defined as the stretch from the second conserved V-encoded cysteine up to the conserved J-encoded phenylalanine. In an earlier analysis of more than 550 of the donors, sequences lacking an unambiguous match to a single V gene segment were excluded. In an earlier analysis of roughly 500 of the donors, V segments were called functional above 56.7% productive rearrangements and were called segregating when the between-donor standard deviation exceeded 5%. A statistical classification framework was developed to diagnose cytomegalovirus status using the catalog of TCR beta chain sequences. In a later analysis, TCR nucleotide sequences were compared against IMGT/GENE-DB human TR gene sequences so that V and J genes could be assigned. The TCRdist pipeline was used in a later analysis to assign CDR3 sequences and most-parsimonious VDJ recombination scenarios. A later analysis defined each TCR beta chain by its CDR3 amino acid sequence plus V-gene family, and excluded reads lacking a unique V-gene family. In a later analysis, nearly 600 highly shared, low-generation-probability nucleotide sequences were removed to address suspected cross-contamination and a sequencing artifact. In a later analysis, a clonal expansion index for each public chain was calculated from normalized within-repertoire ranks of inferred template counts. In a later analysis, generation probabilities were computed using a VDJ recombination model fitted to out-of-frame rearrangements, and the results were checked against IGoR. Hypergeometric tests were used in a later analysis to score TCR-TCR, TCR-HLA and TCR-CMV co-occurrence, with a repertoire-size bias correction applied to the TCR pairs. In a later analysis, false discovery rates were estimated by permuting HLA or CMV assignments 20 times. In a later analysis, co-occurring TCRs were grouped with DBSCAN, and TCRdist sequence similarity was added when clustering was performed within HLA-allele-positive subsets. Repertoires with fewer than 30,000 or more than 120,000 public chains, plus five repertoires with anomalous nucleotide sharing, were excluded from co-occurrence clustering. TCRdb stores this immuneACCESS table with in-frame sequences only. Part of the clones is absent; in the studies checked, under half of the shortfall reflects unresolved V genes, and no reason is known for the rest. The DNA gave D and trimming, while V, J and clone size come from that table. This sample holds around 150,000 clones; 70% to 75% were observed only once. The ten largest make up under 15% of the sample.

As to this clone: Its recognized antigen is unknown. The input lacks base qualities; no much larger clone sits a single base away.

This sequence was found in a human donor in good health. The V and J segments used are TRBV9 and TRBJ1-2, and perhaps TRBD1 as D gene, on 6 matching bases. The sample consisted of PBMCs. The nucleotide sequence is TGTGCCAGCAACCCCGGGACATGGGAGTCGTTGGACTATGGCTACACCTTC. Its product reads: CASNPGTWESLDYGYTF.